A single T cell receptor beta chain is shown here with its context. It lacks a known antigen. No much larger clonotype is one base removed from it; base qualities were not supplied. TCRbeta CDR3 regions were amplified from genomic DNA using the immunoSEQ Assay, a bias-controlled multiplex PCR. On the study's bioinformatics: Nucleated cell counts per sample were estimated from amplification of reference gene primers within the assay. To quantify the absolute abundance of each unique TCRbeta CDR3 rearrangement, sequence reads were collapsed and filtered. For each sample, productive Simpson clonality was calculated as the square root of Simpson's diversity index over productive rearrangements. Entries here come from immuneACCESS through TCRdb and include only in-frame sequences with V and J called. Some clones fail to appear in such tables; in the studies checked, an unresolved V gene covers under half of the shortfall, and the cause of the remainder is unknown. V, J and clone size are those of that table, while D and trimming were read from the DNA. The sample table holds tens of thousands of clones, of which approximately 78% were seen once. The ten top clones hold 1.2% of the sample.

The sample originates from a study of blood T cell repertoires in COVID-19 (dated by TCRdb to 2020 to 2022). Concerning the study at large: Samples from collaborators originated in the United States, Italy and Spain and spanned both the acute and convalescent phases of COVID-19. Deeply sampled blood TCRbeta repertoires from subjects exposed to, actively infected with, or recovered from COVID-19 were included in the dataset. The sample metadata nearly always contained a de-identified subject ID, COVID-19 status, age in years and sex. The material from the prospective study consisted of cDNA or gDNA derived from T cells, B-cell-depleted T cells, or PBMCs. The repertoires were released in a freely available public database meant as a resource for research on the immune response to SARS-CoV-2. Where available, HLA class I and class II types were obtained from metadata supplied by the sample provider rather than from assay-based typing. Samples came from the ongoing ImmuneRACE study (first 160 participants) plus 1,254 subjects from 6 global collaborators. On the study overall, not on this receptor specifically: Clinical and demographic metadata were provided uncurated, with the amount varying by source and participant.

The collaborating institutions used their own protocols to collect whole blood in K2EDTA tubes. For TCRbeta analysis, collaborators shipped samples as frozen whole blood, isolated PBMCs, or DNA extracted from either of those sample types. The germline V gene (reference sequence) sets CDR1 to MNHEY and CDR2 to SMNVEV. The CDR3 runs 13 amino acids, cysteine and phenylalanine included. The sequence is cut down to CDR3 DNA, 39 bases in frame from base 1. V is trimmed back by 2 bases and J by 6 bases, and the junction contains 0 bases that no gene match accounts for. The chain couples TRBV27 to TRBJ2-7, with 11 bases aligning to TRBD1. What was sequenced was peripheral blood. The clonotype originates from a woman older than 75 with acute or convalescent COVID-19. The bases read TGTGCCAGCAGTTTAGGGACAGGGGGCGAGCAGTACTTC. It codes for CASSLGTGGEQYF.